This T cell receptor (beta chain) derives from a study of T cell responses to AZD1222 COVID-19 vaccine. The CDR3 is 15 amino acids. V dropped 6 bases and J dropped 0 bases, with 12 bases sitting between them. Germline CDR1 is MNHEY and CDR2 is SVGAGI. TCRdb keeps only in-frame clones here, not all; method: immunoSEQ multiplex PCR. The sample shows more than 85,000 clones, 70% to 90% of them seen only once. The V call is TRBV6-5, the J call TRBJ2-1; D may be TRBD1 (6 bases). The sequence came from an adult who received the AZD1222 COVID-19 vaccine. Material: peripheral blood, obtained 28 days after the second AZD1222 dose. The CDR3 region is CASSLPGHSYNEQFF. CDR3 DNA sequence: TGTGCCAGCAGCCTTCCGGGACACTCCTACAATGAGCAGTTCTTC.